The present T cell receptor beta chain was sequenced within a study of T cells in Graves' hyperthyroidism and ophthalmopathy. Study-wide results and caveats: The authors' 13 V-J model separated ophthalmopathy from stable hyperthyroidism.

Diagnostic decisions used clinical symptoms, serum thyroxine and TRAb, thyroid ultrasound and orbital computed tomography. The TCR beta CDR3 regions underwent amplification using RNA transcripts as the source. During a first-round RT-PCR of the TCR CDR3, the HTBI primer set was used. TCRdb re-derived calls from the multiplex PCR reads in MiXCR, one entry per CDR3 protein. Among 620,000 or so distinct CDR3 sequences listed, 14% were seen once. This clonotype has a count of ten or more. Its antigen remains unidentified. Sequencing was carried out using blood. This TCR derives from a woman aged 50 to 65 with Graves' ophthalmopathy.

CDR3 nucleotides: TGTGCCAGCAGGCTGGATAGCGGGGGTACCTACGAGCAGTACTTC. This translates into CASRLDSGGTYEQYF. V usage is TRBV11-2 and J usage is TRBJ2-7, with 9 positions matching TRBD2. CDR3 length: 15 amino acids. Germline V CDR1 and CDR2: SGHAT, FQNNGV. The trim removed 6 bases at V and 2 bases at J, leaving 8 bases unmatched. Drawing the rest from reference TRBV11-2 and TRBJ2-7, the complete variable domain is EAGVAQSPRYKIIEKRQSVAFWCNPISGHATLYWYQQILGQGPKLLIQFQNNGVVDDSQLPKDRFSAERLKGVDSTLKIQPAKLEDSAVYLCASRLDSGGTYEQYFGPGTRLTVT.